This T cell receptor beta chain comes out of a study of blood T cell repertoires in COVID-19. Study background: Acute and convalescent COVID-19 samples came from the United States, Italy and Spain. The analysed material was cDNA or gDNA that came from T cells, B-cell-depleted T cells, or PBMCs.

Per the authors' pipeline: Amplification from reference gene primers served as the basis for estimated nucleated cell counts. Assay: immunoSEQ multiplex PCR; the TCRdb copy retains only in-frame clones and omits some. V, J and clone size reflect that table, while D and trimming were determined from the DNA. The sample records 300,000 or so clones, around 90% being singletons. Trimming removed 0 bases from V and 8 bases from J, with 11 bases in between. The CDR3 is 15 amino acids. Per germline, CDR1 ENHRY and CDR2 SYGVKD. The material sequenced was peripheral blood. This chain connects TRBV10-3 to TRBJ1-6; no definite D call. The sequence came from a young man who had recovered from COVID-19. CDR3 sequence: CAISESLAPDSPLHF. Here the CDR3 DNA reads TGTGCCATCAGTGAGTCCCTGGCCCCTGATTCACCCCTCCACTTT.